These 11 T cell receptor beta chains originate from one sample sequenced in a study of cytomegalovirus exposure and HLA in healthy donors. Primers: 60 Vbeta forward and 13 Jbeta reverse. Repertoires were generated with immunoSEQ multiplex PCR, while TCRdb's copy carries only in-frame clones and drops some. The table has about 130,000 clones, 72% seen once. Material: PBMCs. All receptors come from a man aged 25 to 45 in good health and CMV-seronegative.

The sample holds one count of this clone. The CDR3 nucleotides read TGTGCCAGCAGTTTTCAGGGGGCTGGGGCCAACGTCCTGACTTTC. Translating it yields CASSFQGAGANVLTF. This sequence joins TRBV28 and TRBJ2-6; TRBD1 aligns across 7 bases. The CDR3 extends over 15 amino acids. CDR1 is MDHEN and CDR2 is SYDVKM in the germline V gene. J lost 2 bases, V lost 3 bases, and 1 base had no gene match.

The chain combines TRBV1 with TRBJ1-6; TRBD1 is taken as the D call from the table, unchecked against the DNA. TRBV1 is shown as a pseudogene. CDR3 length: 21 amino acids. The CDR3 DNA follows: TGCACCAGCAGCCCGGAATACCCCACGATGCTAAACAGGGAGTACAATTCACCCCTCCACTTT. Residues: CTSSPEYPTMLNREYNSPLHF.

The chain recombines TRBV5-5 with TRBJ2-7; 9 nucleotides line up with TRBD1. Germline CDR1 reads SGHKS; CDR2 reads YYEKEE (reference sequence). This CDR3 spans 14 amino acids. The V gene end was trimmed by 4 bases and the J gene end by 3 bases; junction bases not matched to a gene: 5. CDR3 DNA sequence: TGTGCCAGCAGCCGGGACAGGGCGGGCTACGAGCAGTACTTC. This gives the protein CASSRDRAGYEQYF.

V and J are TRBV20-1 and TRBJ2-7; possible D gene TRBD2, 5 bases. CDR1 is DFQATT, CDR2 SNEGSKA, per germline (reference sequence). V lost 7 bases and J lost 4, with 11 bases in between. CDR3 length equals 11 residues. The CDR3 region has the DNA TGCAGTGTCGCCGGCGGGTACGAGCAGTACTTC. This translates into CSVAGGYEQYF.

The chain combines TRBV28 with TRBJ1-1, with 7 bases lining up with TRBD1. Germline V gene data show CDR1 as MDHEN and CDR2 as SYDVKM. V lost 5 bases to trimming and J lost 1 base; unmatched junction nucleotides: 13. CDR3 length equals 17 residues. Written as DNA, the CDR3 is TGTGCCAGCAGTCTAACAGGGGATGGGAGTGGGAACACTGAAGCTTTCTTT. Translated, it gives CASSLTGDGSGNTEAFF.

The chain carries TRBV2 and TRBJ2-6; 13 bases are shared with TRBD2. The V and J ends lost 6 bases and 0 bases, in that order; junction bases with no gene match: 14. Germline CDR1 reads SNHLY; CDR2 reads FYNNEI. The CDR3 totals 21 residues. The CDR3 DNA reads TGTGCCAGCAGAACCCGGACTAGCGGGGGCCCTAAACTCTCTGGGGCCAACGTCCTGACTTTC. It codes for CASRTRTSGGPKLSGANVLTF. The complete variable domain, with remaining parts taken from reference TRBV2 and TRBJ2-6, reads EPEVTQTPSHQVTQMGQEVILRCVPISNHLYFYWYRQILGQKVEFLVSFYNNEISEKSEIFDDQFSVERPDGSNFTLKIRSTKLEDSAMYFCASRTRTSGGPKLSGANVLTFGAGSRLTVL.

The rearrangement joins TRBV7-9 to TRBJ1-3; 8 positions agree with TRBD1. With V trimmed by 5 bases and J by 3 bases, 15 bases remained unmatched. Looked up from germline, CDR1 is SEHNR and CDR2 is FQNEAQ (reference sequence). CDR3 size: 18 residues. The CDR3 DNA reads as TGTGCCAGCAGCCAGGCGACTATAACCGGGACAGGTGGAAACACCATATATTTT. Translating it yields CASSQATITGTGGNTIYF.

This sequence joins TRBV6-1 and TRBJ2-3; 9 bases map to TRBD2. The ends lost 0 bases at V and 5 bases at J; junction bases unmatched: 6. The CDR3 extends over 16 amino acids. Germline V lookup: CDR1 MNHNS, CDR2 SASEGT. The CDR3 loop is CASSEARAGGIDTQYF. In nucleotides, the CDR3 is TGTGCCAGCAGTGAAGCGCGAGCGGGGGGTATAGATACGCAGTATTTT.

This chain joins TRBV7-8 and TRBJ2-6, with TRBD2 as a possible D gene (6 bases). Germline assignment: CDR1 SGHVS and CDR2 FQNEAQ. This CDR3 has 11 residues. The V end lost 5 bases, the J end lost 15 bases, and 11 bases lay between the germline ends. The CDR3 region has the DNA TGTGCCAGCAGCCTAAGGGACTCCCTGACTTTC. It encodes CASSLRDSLTF.

This rearrangement joins TRBV6-4 to TRBJ1-2; 8 bases are a match to TRBD1. Germline loops: CDR1 MRHNA, CDR2 SNTAGT. The V and J ends lost 3 bases and 1 base, in that order; junction bases with no gene match: 4. The CDR3 sequence is 15 residues long. The CDR3 sequence is CASSEGTGLNYGYTF. The CDR3 DNA is TGTGCCAGCAGTGAAGGGACAGGACTTAACTATGGCTACACCTTC.

The gene calls are TRBV19 and TRBJ2-2; weak D call: TRBD2 (6 bases). Trimming removed 6 bases at V and 4 bases at J, with 18 bases between. Germline V gene lookup returns CDR1 LNHDA and CDR2 SQIVND (reference sequence). The CDR3 spans 16 residues. Here the CDR3 DNA reads TGTGCCAGTAGGGGGTGGGGGGAGGAAAGCACCGGGGAGCTGTTTTTT. Protein product: CASRGWGEESTGELFF.